Presented here are 5 T cell receptor beta chains from one specimen sequenced in a study of cytotoxic CD8 clonotypes in ibrutinib-treated CLL. Only in-frame clones appear in the TCRdb table, and some are missing; sequencing was by immunoSEQ multiplex PCR. The sample carries around 310,000 clones, roughly 80% recorded once. Sequencing used PBMCs, obtained before ibrutinib treatment. Receptors were obtained from a human donor with chronic lymphocytic leukemia.

CDR3 amino acids: CASSDGTSWYEQYF. DNA of the CDR3: TGCGCCAGCAGTGACGGGACTAGTTGGTACGAGCAGTACTTC. V usage is TRBV10-2 and J usage is TRBJ2-7; 8 bases are shared with TRBD2. The CDR3 consists of 14 residues. With 3 bases clipped from V and 4 bases from J, the junction kept 5 bases outside the gene matches. In germline, CDR1 is WSHSY, CDR2 SAAADI.

This clone has a handful of counts. This chain links TRBV5-1 with TRBJ2-5; a weak D match, TRBD1 (5 bases). The germline V gene has CDR1 SGHRS and CDR2 YFSETQ. Trimming pared 0 bases from V and 2 bases from J, leaving 11 bases between. The CDR3 is 15 residues long. CDR3 DNA sequence: TGCGCCAGCAGCTTGGCAGGGATTTCACAAGAGACCCAGTACTTC. Protein sequence: CASSLAGISQETQYF.

The V call is TRBV9, the J call TRBJ2-5; TRBD2 matches 10 bases. The ends lost 4 bases at V and 2 bases at J; junction bases unmatched: 11. Looked up from germline, CDR1 is SGDLS and CDR2 is YYNGEE. This CDR3 is built from 17 residues. CDR3 nucleotides: TGTGCCAGCAGCACAAGGACTAGCGGAGCTGAACAAGAGACCCAGTACTTC. Encoded protein: CASSTRTSGAEQETQYF.

In this sample, this clone turned up a few times. The rearrangement uses TRBV11-3 and TRBJ2-1, with unresolved D. Germline values: CDR1 SGHNT, CDR2 YENEEA. V shed 5 bases and J shed 9 bases, with 14 bases lying between them. The length of the CDR3 is 13 residues. The CDR3 reads CASSPLSNAEQFF. CDR3 nucleotide sequence: TGTGCCAGCAGCCCTCTATCCAACGCTGAGCAGTTCTTC.

The chain links TRBV6-6 to TRBJ2-5, with TRBD1 identical over 7 bases. Germline V CDR1 and CDR2: MNHNY, SVGAGI (reference sequence). CDR3 length: 14 residues. Germline trimming cut 4 bases from V and 0 bases from J; bases unmatched to any gene: 2. The CDR3 DNA follows: TGTGCCAGCAGTTTGGGACAGAACCAAGAGACCCAGTACTTC. Translating it yields CASSLGQNQETQYF.